Listed below are T cell receptor beta chains from one sample, sequenced in a study of control samples from healthy donors and cancer patients. Libraries were prepared by immunoSEQ multiplex PCR; TCRdb keeps only in-frame clonotypes and omits some of them. Of 150,000 to 200,000 clones detected, around 88% appear once; the ten largest clones hold over 1.5%. Sequencing used blood. These receptor sequences come from a man aged 18 to 29 in good health. Each CDR3 is given with its conserved first and last residue. The D gene is left open where the match is weak. Clone size appears in some rows only: once, few, many, or a class for an expanded clone.

j_call,clone_size,v_call,d_call,cdr3_nt,cdr3_aa
TRBJ2-2,-,TRBV27,-,TGTGCCAGCAGCCGCTCAGACGAGCCCGGGGAGCTGTTTTTT,CASSRSDEPGELFF
TRBJ1-5,-,TRBV9,-,TGTGCCAGCAGCGTAGCCGGGGGACATCAGCCCCAGCATTTT,CASSVAGGHQPQHF
TRBJ2-7,-,TRBV19,TRBD1,TGTGCCAGTAGTCCTCATCGGACTGCAGGGGGCGAGCAGTACTTC,CASSPHRTAGGEQYF
TRBJ2-5,-,TRBV7-9,-,TGTGCCAGCAGCCCTAGGGACGACCGTAGGAGGACCCAGTACTTC,CASSPRDDRRRTQYF
TRBJ2-7,-,TRBV2,TRBD1,TGTGCCAGCTTCCGGGACAGGGCGTACGAGCAGTACTTC,CASFRDRAYEQYF
TRBJ2-7,once,TRBV2,-,TGTGCCAGCAGTGAGGGGAGGAGCTCCTACGAGCAGTACTTC,CASSEGRSSYEQYF
TRBJ2-5,-,TRBV4-2,-,TGTGCCAGCAGCCAAGATCAAGGGCCCGAGACCCAGTACTTC,CASSQDQGPETQYF
TRBJ1-4,-,TRBV6-2/TRBV6-3,-,TGTGCCAGCAGTTACGGAAGGGAAAAACTGTTTTTT,CASSYGREKLFF
TRBJ1-2,-,TRBV30,TRBD1,TGTGCCTGGAGGGGACAGGGGCGCGACTATGGCTACACCTTC,CAWRGQGRDYGYTF
TRBJ2-3,-,TRBV27,-,TGTGCCAGCAGTCACCCTGGGGATACGCAGTATTTT,CASSHPGDTQYF
TRBJ2-7,-,TRBV5-1,-,TGCGCCAGCAGCTGGGCCGCAGGGTATGACTACGAGCAGTACTTC,CASSWAAGYDYEQYF
TRBJ2-6,-,TRBV2,-,TGTGCCAGCAGTGAAGAGAGGGCTGGGGCCAACGTCCTGACTTTC,CASSEERAGANVLTF
TRBJ2-1,-,TRBV5-1,-,TGCGCCAGCAGCCCCGACCCCAGCTCCTACAATGAGCAGTTCTTC,CASSPDPSSYNEQFF
TRBJ1-2,-,TRBV2,-,TGTGCCAGCAGTGAAGGGACCGCGTCCTATCGCTACACCTTC,CASSEGTASYRYTF
TRBJ2-2,-,TRBV11-2,-,TGTGCCAGCAGTTCCGTCGGGGAGCTGTTTTTT,CASSSVGELFF
TRBJ2-5,-,TRBV9,-,TGTGCCAGCAGCCCCACTCCGGGGGAGACCCAGTACTTC,CASSPTPGETQYF
TRBJ2-7,-,TRBV11-2,-,TGTGCCAGCAGCTTAGATCCAGGGCCTCTTTACGAGCAGTACTTC,CASSLDPGPLYEQYF
TRBJ1-2,-,TRBV6-5,-,TGTGCCAGCACCCCGACAGGTCCCTATGGCTACACCTTC,CASTPTGPYGYTF
TRBJ2-1,-,TRBV12-3/TRBV12-4,-,TGTGCCAGCATTCGGGACACCGAGCAGTTCTTC,CASIRDTEQFF
TRBJ1-4,-,TRBV7-3,-,TGTGCCAGCAGCTTAAGGGGGCAGTCTAATGAAAAACTGTTTTTT,CASSLRGQSNEKLFF
TRBJ2-7,-,TRBV4-1,TRBD1,TGCGCCAGCAGCCAAGATGGCAGGGGGACCTACGAGCAGTACTTC,CASSQDGRGTYEQYF
TRBJ2-3,few,TRBV19,-,TGTGCCAGTAGTATCACAGATACGCAGTATTTT,CASSITDTQYF
TRBJ1-6,-,TRBV19,-,TGTGCCAGTAGTATGCATCTGGGTTCACCCCTCCACTTT,CASSMHLGSPLHF
TRBJ1-1,-,TRBV6-6,TRBD1,TGTGCCAGCAGTACCACTCTCAGGGGGGAAGGGTCTGAAGCTTTCTTT,CASSTTLRGEGSEAFF
TRBJ1-2,-,TRBV11-2,-,TGTGCCAGCAGCCGAGTAGCTGATGGCTACACCTTC,CASSRVADGYTF
TRBJ1-5,-,TRBV28,-,TGTGCCAGCAGTTTCCGGGGGGCGCGGAATCAGCCCCAGCATTTT,CASSFRGARNQPQHF
TRBJ1-2,-,TRBV5-4,-,TGTGCCAGCAGCAGCCGGACGGAGACTAACTATGGCTACACCTTC,CASSSRTETNYGYTF
TRBJ2-2,-,TRBV7-9,-,TGTGCCAGCCTTCCCGGGGAGGCCGGGGAGCTGTTTTTT,CASLPGEAGELFF
TRBJ1-1,-,TRBV9,-,TGTGCCAGCAGCCCAACACTGGAGACTGAAGCTTTCTTT,CASSPTLETEAFF
TRBJ1-4,-,TRBV5-4,-,TGTGCCAGCAGCTTGGACGGACAGCTTAATGAAAAACTGTTTTTT,CASSLDGQLNEKLFF
TRBJ1-1,-,TRBV4-1,-,TGCGCCAGCAGCCCCCGGGGTAGGGAGAACACTGAAGCTTTCTTT,CASSPRGRENTEAFF
TRBJ1-3,-,TRBV5-4,TRBD1,TGTGCCAGCAGCTCGCCGGGACAGGGGAAAGTGCTGCATTTT,CASSSPGQGKVLHF
TRBJ1-3,-,TRBV18,-,TGTGCCAGCTCACCAGGTCCCTCCGGAAACACCATATATTTT,CASSPGPSGNTIYF
TRBJ2-3,few,TRBV29-1,-,TGCAGCGTTGACCAGGTCGGGCGCGGCACAGATACGCAGTATTTT,CSVDQVGRGTDTQYF
TRBJ2-1,-,TRBV4-2,-,TGTGCCAGCAGCCAAGATAGCCAGGCCCCTTACAATGAGCAGTTCTTC,CASSQDSQAPYNEQFF
TRBJ2-6,once,TRBV12-3/TRBV12-4,-,TGTGCCAGCAGTTTTTCTGGGGCCAACGTCCTGACTTTC,CASSFSGANVLTF
TRBJ2-7,-,TRBV11-1,-,TGTGCCAGCAGCTTAGCCCAGGACTACGAGCAGTACTTC,CASSLAQDYEQYF
TRBJ2-5,-,TRBV7-9,TRBD1,TGTGCCAGCAGCTTAGAGGGGGACAGGGGAGAGACCCAGTACTTC,CASSLEGDRGETQYF
TRBJ1-4,-,TRBV7-9,-,TGTGCCTTATCCGAAGGAGCAACTAATGAAAAACTGTTTTTT,CALSEGATNEKLFF
TRBJ2-3,-,TRBV9,TRBD2,TGTGCCAGCAGCGTAGGGGTTAGCGGGGAGCCCGCCTATTTT,CASSVGVSGEPAYF
TRBJ1-1,-,TRBV27,-,TGTGCCAGCAGTCAAAAAACACACACTGAAGCTTTCTTT,CASSQKTHTEAFF
TRBJ1-4,once,TRBV5-5,-,TGTGCCAGCAGCTTGGAACAGCTTAATGAAAAACTGTTTTTT,CASSLEQLNEKLFF
TRBJ2-5,-,TRBV5-5,TRBD2,TGTGCCAGCAGCCCTGGGCGGGGGTCGGGTGAGACCCAGTACTTC,CASSPGRGSGETQYF
TRBJ2-1,-,TRBV5-1,TRBD2,TGCGCCAGCAGCTTGGGACTAGCGAGTCTCAATGAGCAGTTCTTC,CASSLGLASLNEQFF
TRBJ2-7,-,TRBV10-3,-,TGTGCCATCAGTGATGCGGGGATGAACTCCTACGAGCAGTACTTC,CAISDAGMNSYEQYF
TRBJ2-1,-,TRBV5-8,-,TGTGCCAGCAGCTTGGCCCGCGGGACTGGCCTCGATGAGCAGTTCTTC,CASSLARGTGLDEQFF
TRBJ1-6,-,TRBV6-4,-,TGTGCCAGCAGTGACCCCGACAAGGAGGACGTGAGGTTTTTGGGTGGGTCCTATAATTCACCCCTCCACTTT,CASSDPDKEDVRFLGGSYNSPLHF
TRBJ2-5,-,TRBV10-3,-,TGTGCCATCAGCTCGACGGGACGGACAGTGGAGACCCAGTACTTC,CAISSTGRTVETQYF
TRBJ1-5,-,TRBV28,TRBD1,TGTGCCAGCAGGGAGACAGGGGGCGGGCAGCCCCAGCATTTT,CASRETGGGQPQHF